This paragraph covers one TCR beta chain sequence. Produced via immunoSEQ multiplex PCR; TCRdb's table is partial and in-frame only. The sample lists some 67,000 clones, more than 90% occurring once. The V end lost 2 bases, the J end lost 3 bases, and 9 bases lay between the germline ends. CDR1 is SGHRS, CDR2 YFSETQ, per germline. There are 13 residues in the CDR3. The data belong to a study of T cell changes during pregnancy in multiple sclerosis. This chain connects TRBV5-1 to TRBJ2-7; TRBD2 is a possible D gene (5 bases). The sequence came from a female donor with multiple sclerosis, enrolled in a pregnancy study. Sample: peripheral blood, taken in the first trimester of pregnancy. CDR3: CASSFGRDYEQYF. CDR3 bases: TGCGCCAGCAGCTTCGGACGGGACTACGAGCAGTACTTC.